The TCR beta chain described here comes from a study of cytomegalovirus exposure and HLA in healthy donors. The PCR made use of 60 Vbeta and 13 Jbeta primers. Repertoires were generated with immunoSEQ multiplex PCR, while TCRdb's copy carries only in-frame clones and drops some. The table includes about 95,000 clones, approximately 80% detected once. Donors counted as nominally healthy when sampled, yet unrecorded immune exposures were likely. Germline V gives CDR1 KGHSH, CDR2 LQKENI. Trimming left V 6 bases short and J 0 bases short, with 14 bases between. The CDR3 runs 15 residues. With respect to this clone: What it recognizes is unknown.

Overall study findings and caveats: Reportedly, TCR beta sequences accurately predicted HLA-A and HLA-B alleles in most subjects. For most TCR beta V segments, an earlier analysis put the productive rate at about 90% or about 30% of the time.

The source material was PBMCs. The clonotype was recovered from a man between 25 and 39 years old in good health and CMV-seropositive. V gene TRBV18 combines with J gene TRBJ1-1; D remains ambiguous. CDR3 sequence reads: CASSPVKLMNTEAFF. The DNA of the CDR3 is TGTGCCAGCTCCCCGGTAAAGCTCATGAACACTGAAGCTTTCTTT.